This TCR beta chain was identified in a study of T cell responses to AZD1222 COVID-19 vaccine. This table comes from immunoSEQ multiplex PCR, and its TCRdb copy is limited to in-frame clones, with some not included. The sample includes roughly 120,000 clones, 80% to 90% of them seen just once. General study results and limits: Once two AZD1222 doses were given, Spike-specific TCR breadth and depth went up. Donor demographics were predominantly white British with a female majority; clonal diversity may be underestimated.

The V end was cut by 2 bases, the J end by 6 bases, with 19 bases between. The CDR3 is 16 residues long. Germline assignment: CDR1 MNHEY and CDR2 SVGAGI. Details on this clone: What it binds is unknown.

The TCR was taken from an adult who received the AZD1222 COVID-19 vaccine. The sample consisted of peripheral blood, taken 28 days after the second AZD1222 dose. This chain uses TRBV6-5 with TRBJ1-1, with D possibly TRBD1 on 5 matching bases. CDR3 sequence: CASSYHFGGVGAEAFF. The CDR3, as DNA: TGTGCCAGCAGTTACCATTTCGGGGGAGTAGGCGCTGAAGCTTTCTTT.